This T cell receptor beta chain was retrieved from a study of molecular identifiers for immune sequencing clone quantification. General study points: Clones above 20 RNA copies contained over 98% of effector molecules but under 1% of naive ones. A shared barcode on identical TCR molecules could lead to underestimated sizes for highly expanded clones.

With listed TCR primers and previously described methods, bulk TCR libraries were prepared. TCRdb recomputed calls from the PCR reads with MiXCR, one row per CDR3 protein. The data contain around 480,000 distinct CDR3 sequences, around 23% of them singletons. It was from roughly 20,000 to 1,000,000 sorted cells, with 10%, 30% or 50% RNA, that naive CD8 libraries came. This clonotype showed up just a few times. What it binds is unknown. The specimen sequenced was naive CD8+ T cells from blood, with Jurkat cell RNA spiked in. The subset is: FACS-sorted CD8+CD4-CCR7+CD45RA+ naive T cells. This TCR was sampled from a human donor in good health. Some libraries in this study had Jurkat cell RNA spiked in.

CDR3 nucleotides: TGTGCCAGCAGCTTTCTTGGCGCGAAGAGCTCCTACAATGAGCAGTTCTTC. This translates into CASSFLGAKSSYNEQFF. The V gene is TRBV7-8, the J gene TRBJ2-1; no clear D. CDR3 size: 17 residues. V was shortened by 3 bases and J by 0 bases, with 15 bases between the two germline ends. The germline CDR1 and CDR2 sequences are SGHVS and FQNEAQ. The full variable domain, with the rest looked up from reference TRBV7-8 and TRBJ2-1, is GAGVSQSPRYKVAKRGQDVALRCDPISGHVSLFWYQQALGQGPEFLTYFQNEAQLDKSGLPSDRFFAERPEGSVSTLKIQRTQQEDSAVYLCASSFLGAKSSYNEQFFGPGTRLTVL.